Below are 25 T cell receptor beta chains sequenced from a single sample in a study of post-analysis software for immune sequencing data. The library was made from cDNA and included unique molecular identifiers. A single record per CDR3 protein comes from TCRdb applying MiXCR to the PCR reads. The sample lists hundreds of thousands of distinct CDR3 sequences, around 27% seen once, with around 0.6% in the top ten. The antigens these receptors bind are not known. Study-wide results and limits: TRBV5-6, TRBV5-1 and TRBV20-1 belonged to a set of roughly 5 TRBV segments that were more frequent in patients than controls.

Sequenced: blood. These receptors all stem from a girl aged 5-17 years with multiple sclerosis.

To note about this clonotype: An end of the junction differs from the germline gene, which may be a read error. The CDR3 coding sequence is TGTGCCAACAGCAGCGACAGTAACTATGGCTACACCTTC. Encoded protein: CANSSDSNYGYTF. This rearrangement joins TRBV7-8 to TRBJ1-2, with a possible D match to TRBD1 (5 bases). The germline V gene encodes CDR1 SGHVS and CDR2 FQNEAQ. The CDR3 extends over 13 amino acids.

The chain couples TRBV5-1 to TRBJ1-5, with a tentative D call TRBD1 (5 bases). Per the germline V gene, CDR1 is SGHRS and CDR2 is YFSETQ. Trimming took 0 bases from V and 4 from J, leaving 14 bases between them. The CDR3 consists of 16 residues. The CDR3: CASSLGDGKGNQPQHF. CDR3 nucleotide sequence: TGCGCCAGCAGCTTGGGGGACGGAAAGGGGAATCAGCCCCAGCATTTT.

This clonotype occurred a few times. This rearrangement joins TRBV6-2 or TRBV6-3 to TRBJ2-3; a weak D match, TRBD2 (6 bases). The CDR3 is made up of 15 amino acids. Germline V CDR1 and CDR2: MNHEY, SVGEGT. The V gene lost 8 bases and the J gene lost 5 bases, with 20 bases spanning the gap. This chain's CDR3 is CASGDSGGVGDTQYF. DNA for the CDR3: TGTGCCAGCGGGGACTCTGGGGGAGTAGGAGATACGCAGTATTTT.

The genes are TRBV9 and TRBJ1-1; D gene ambiguous. CDR3 length: 15 residues. From germline, CDR1 is SGDLS and CDR2 YYNGEE. V dropped 1 base and J dropped 3 bases, with 13 bases sitting between them. The CDR3 loop is CASSVQGSRDTEAFF. The DNA for the CDR3 is TGTGCCAGCAGCGTACAAGGCTCAAGGGACACTGAAGCTTTCTTT.

This rearrangement joins TRBV5-5 to TRBJ1-2; D not certain. This CDR3 is 15 amino acids long. The V gene's germline CDR1 is SGHKS and CDR2 YYEKEE (reference sequence). V shed 2 bases and J shed 5 bases, with 16 bases lying between them. CDR3 loop: CASSFMDRAYYGYTF. The CDR3, as DNA: TGTGCCAGCAGCTTTATGGACCGGGCTTATTATGGCTACACCTTC.

Note on this clonotype: At one boundary the junction diverges from the germline segment, which might be a read error. The V and J genes are TRBV6-5 and TRBJ1-2; 7 bases align to TRBD1. CDR1 and CDR2 (germline): MNHEY, SVGAGI. CDR3 length equals 13 residues. The CDR3 nucleotides read TGTGTCAGCACCCTATCAGGGGGGTATGGCTACACCTTC. Amino acid sequence: CVSTLSGGYGYTF.

This clonotype was recorded a few times. The chain carries TRBV6-2 or TRBV6-3 and TRBJ2-1; 10 bases fit TRBD1. J gave up 2 bases and V 6 bases, and 10 bases lay outside the gene matches. This CDR3 spans 17 amino acids. Germline CDR1 is MNHEY and CDR2 is SVGEGT. CDR3: CASSQTGGLHPYNEQFF. CDR3 in DNA: TGTGCCAGCAGCCAGACAGGGGGCCTACATCCCTACAATGAGCAGTTCTTC.

The V and J genes are TRBV27 and TRBJ2-3, with TRBD2 as a possible D gene (5 bases). Trimming left V 4 bases short and J 6 bases short, with 17 bases between. CDR1 MNHEY and CDR2 SMNVEV come from the germline V gene (reference sequence). The CDR3 loop spans 15 amino acids. In DNA, the CDR3 is TGTGCCAGCAGTTCTATTTCTGGGAGAGCGGATACGCAGTATTTT. This sequence encodes CASSSISGRADTQYF.

This rearrangement joins TRBV9 to TRBJ1-6; D is undetermined. The CDR3 runs 15 residues. V lost 1 base and J lost 12, with 17 bases in between. Germline CDR1 SGDLS, CDR2 YYNGEE. CDR3 coding DNA: TGTGCCAGCAGCGTAACCTCAGGACCCCGTGGACCCCTCCACTTT. Residues: CASSVTSGPRGPLHF.

V and J are TRBV7-2 and TRBJ1-5; 7 bases map to TRBD1. Germline V gives CDR1 SGHTA, CDR2 FQGNSA. This CDR3 comprises 14 residues. V was pared by 4 bases and J by 9 bases, with 9 bases of the junction left unmatched. CDR3 protein: CASSSGTAGTPQHF. The CDR3 nucleotides read TGTGCCAGCAGCTCAGGGACAGCCGGAACGCCCCAGCATTTT.

This clonotype appeared many times. The chain carries TRBV29-1 and TRBJ2-7; 7 bases are shared with TRBD1. V dropped 7 bases and J dropped 3; count of bases not matched to a gene: 9. Germline-derived CDR1 and CDR2 are SQVTM and ANQGSEA. The CDR3 has 13 residues. The chain's CDR3 is CSAQGWGNYEQYF. The CDR3 bases are TGCAGCGCACAGGGGTGGGGGAACTACGAGCAGTACTTC.

As for this clonotype: Since a much larger clone is just one base distant, this may be a read error. This sequence joins TRBV15 and TRBJ1-2; 7 nucleotides agree with TRBD1. Germline CDR1 is LNHNV and CDR2 is YYDKDF (reference sequence). The length of the CDR3 is 15 residues. CDR3 sequence reads: CATGRADRVYYGYTF. Written as DNA, the CDR3 is TGTGCCACCGGCAGAGCCGACAGGGTTTACTATGGCTACACCTTC.

Worth noting for this clonotype: This may be a read error: a much more frequent sequence differs by one nucleotide. This chain joins TRBV12-3 or TRBV12-4 and TRBJ2-7, with a tentative D call TRBD1 (6 bases). V shed 5 bases and J shed 7 bases, with 18 bases lying between them. The CDR3 has 14 residues. CDR3 bases: TGTGCCAGCAGTAAACAGGGTTGGGTCAATGAGCAGTACTTC. As protein: CASSKQGWVNEQYF.

Remarks on this clonotype: At one boundary the junction diverges from the germline segment, which might be a read error. The V and J genes are TRBV7-2 and TRBJ2-3, with D tentatively TRBD2 (6 bases). Germline CDR1 is SGHTA and CDR2 is FQGNSA. There are 18 residues in the CDR3. The DNA for the CDR3 is TGTGCCGGCAGCTTGGGGGGTGGGCCCCCTTCGGGCACAGATACGCAGTATTTT. It translates to CAGSLGGGPPSGTDTQYF.

This clonotype has just a few counts. This CDR3 is CASSLLGQGAVSDTQYF. The CDR3, as DNA: TGTGCCAGCAGCTTACTCGGACAGGGGGCCGTGTCAGATACGCAGTATTTT. The chain uses TRBV7-2 and TRBJ2-3, with 11 bases fitting TRBD1. Germline V gene lookup returns CDR1 SGHTA and CDR2 FQGNSA. There are 17 residues in the CDR3. V shed 2 bases and J 4 bases; nucleotides not matched to a gene: 8.

This clonotype was counted between two and nine times. The chain has TRBV28 and TRBJ2-4; 7 bases align to TRBD2. This CDR3 is 15 amino acids long. Germline V gene data show CDR1 as MDHEN and CDR2 as SYDVKM. The V and J ends lost 6 bases and 0 bases, in that order; junction bases with no gene match: 5. In DNA, the CDR3 is TGTGCCAGCAGCGAGACTAGCTTAGCCAAAAACATTCAGTACTTC. Protein sequence: CASSETSLAKNIQYF.

The table lists this clonotype with many counts. The chain couples TRBV11-3 to TRBJ2-1; tentative D call: TRBD2 (6 bases). Trimming took 5 bases from V and 4 from J, leaving 9 bases between them. The CDR3 totals 13 residues. Germline CDR1 and CDR2: SGHNT and YENEEA. DNA of the CDR3: TGTGCCAGCAGCCCGGGACTTTACAATGAGCAGTTCTTC. It specifies CASSPGLYNEQFF.

The chain joins TRBV13 to TRBJ2-1, with D perhaps assigned TRBD1 or TRBD2 (6 bases each). CDR3 length: 12 residues. Germline V gives CDR1 PRHDT, CDR2 FYEKMQ (reference sequence). Trimming took off 2 bases at V and 9 bases at J, with 8 bases between the two ends. The CDR3 here is CASSLRGPEQFF. In DNA, the CDR3 is TGTGCCAGCAGCTTACGGGGGCCTGAGCAGTTCTTC.

There are a few counts of this clonotype. This chain joins TRBV12-3 or TRBV12-4 and TRBJ2-1; D not resolved. This CDR3 is 15 amino acids long. Trimming pared 5 bases from V and 5 bases from J, leaving 16 bases between. This chain's CDR3 is CASSPRFPINNEQFF. CDR3 sequence (DNA): TGTGCCAGCAGTCCTCGTTTCCCCATAAACAATGAGCAGTTCTTC.

This clonotype appeared a few times. It is unclear where the CDR3 begins or ends on the DNA, so no DNA is shown, and the CDR3 is as TCRdb lists it. V gene TRBV18 combines with J gene TRBJ1-1. The CDR3 spans 17 amino acids, including both terminal residues. Per the germline V gene, CDR1 is KGHSH and CDR2 is LQKENI. The CDR3 here is CASSPPSVHGMNTEAFF.

This clonotype has only one observation. The chain recombines TRBV2 with TRBJ2-2; no clear D. CDR1 is SNHLY, CDR2 FYNNEI, per germline. The ends were cut back, 3 bases at V and 7 bases at J, with 3 bases in the middle. This CDR3 region has 11 residues. The CDR3, as DNA: TGTGCCAGCAGTGACGGCGGGGAGCTGTTTTTT. Protein: CASSDGGELFF.

About this clonotype: One base away lies a much larger clone, so this may be a sequencing read error. The V gene is TRBV27, the J gene TRBJ2-5, with 7 bases matching TRBD1. The CDR3 contains 15 residues. Germline V gives CDR1 MNHEY, CDR2 SMNVEV (reference sequence). Unmatched junction bases numbered 6, after V lost 4 bases and J lost 1 base. The CDR3 DNA reads as TGTGCCAGCAGTTCCGCCTGGACAGGCCAAGAGACCCAGTACTTC. Translation: CASSSAWTGQETQYF.

The V call is TRBV7-9, the J call TRBJ2-5; 7 positions agree with TRBD2. With V trimmed by 8 bases and J by 7 bases, 7 bases remained unmatched. This CDR3 comprises 12 residues. CDR1 and CDR2 from the germline V gene are SEHNR and FQNEAQ (reference sequence). The CDR3 reads CASDGGTGTQYF. CDR3 coding DNA: TGTGCCAGCGACGGGGGGACGGGGACCCAGTACTTC.

V and J are TRBV5-1 and TRBJ1-1; a possible D gene is TRBD1 (6 bases). The CDR3 runs 15 residues. Germline V lookup: CDR1 SGHRS, CDR2 YFSETQ. V lost 1 base to trimming and J lost 3 bases, with 13 bases between them. In DNA form, the CDR3 reads TGCGCCAGCAGCTTGTTGGGGGAGGGGGACACTGAAGCTTTCTTT. Its protein product is CASSLLGEGDTEAFF.

This clonotype came up a few times. The V and J genes are TRBV7-2 and TRBJ2-5; possibly TRBD2 for D (6 bases). V lost 1 base to trimming and J lost 5 bases, with 14 bases between them. This CDR3 has 15 residues. Germline lookup yields CDR1 SGHTA and CDR2 FQGNSA. The CDR3 is CASSLGTGDGETQYF. The CDR3 nucleotides read TGTGCCAGCAGCTTAGGGACGGGGGATGGGGAGACCCAGTACTTC.